Following are 13 T cell receptor beta chains from one sample sequenced in a study of beta chain features in type 1 diabetes. The entirety of the isolated RNA underwent reverse transcription, so expressed TCRB transcripts were sequenced. The data were produced by immunoSEQ multiplex PCR, yet TCRdb's version contains in-frame clones alone and is incomplete. The data contain about 360,000 clones, approximately 12% of them seen just once; the ten biggest clones take up around 0.02%. Input material: naive CD4+ T cells from blood. These TCRs come from a young man in good health.

The V and J genes are TRBV7-3 and TRBJ2-3; 7 nucleotides align to TRBD1. The CDR3 contains 12 residues. The V and J ends lost 5 bases and 11 bases, in that order; junction bases with no gene match: 7. Germline CDR1 is SGHTA and CDR2 is FQGTGA. The CDR3 reads CASSPDRQVQYF. DNA of the CDR3: TGTGCCAGCAGCCCGGACAGGCAGGTGCAGTATTTT.

This clone has a handful of counts. The V gene is TRBV28, the J gene TRBJ2-5; D might be TRBD1 (5 bases). Trimming left V 2 bases short and J 5 bases short, with 12 bases between. The CDR3 covers 14 residues. The germline V gene has CDR1 MDHEN and CDR2 SYDVKM. The CDR3: CASSLALSGETQYF. Written as DNA, the CDR3 is TGTGCCAGCAGTTTAGCCCTCTCAGGGGAGACCCAGTACTTC.

This clone was seen only a few times. CDR3 sequence reads: CASRSALAGADTQYF. The CDR3 DNA follows: TGTGCCAGCAGGTCTGCACTAGCGGGAGCGGATACGCAGTATTTT. The chain employs TRBV28 and TRBJ2-3; 11 bases are shared with TRBD2. The germline gives CDR1 MDHEN, CDR2 SYDVKM. V dropped 6 bases and J dropped 6; count of bases not matched to a gene: 8. The CDR3 contains 15 residues.

This chain joins TRBV18 and TRBJ2-1, with a weak D call TRBD1 (6 bases). The CDR3 runs 17 residues. Trimming took 6 bases from V and 3 from J, leaving 21 bases between them. CDR1 KGHSH and CDR2 LQKENI come from the germline V gene. The CDR3 DNA reads as TGTGCCAGCTCCCAAGGGACACCTGTTTTTGTCTACAATGAGCAGTTCTTC. This gives the protein CASSQGTPVFVYNEQFF.

The chain has TRBV7-2 and TRBJ2-2, with 7 nucleotides matching TRBD1. Trimming removed 4 bases from V and 0 bases from J; junction bases left unmatched: 5. CDR3 length: 16 residues. Germline CDR1 is SGHTA and CDR2 is FQGNSA. The CDR3 sequence is CASSSSGTANTGELFF. The CDR3 DNA is TGTGCCAGCAGCTCAAGTGGGACAGCGAACACCGGGGAGCTGTTTTTT.

This clone occurred a few times. The rearrangement uses TRBV9 and TRBJ2-2; D gene uncertain. The CDR3 runs 15 residues. Germline values: CDR1 SGDLS, CDR2 YYNGEE. The V and J ends lost 4 bases and 7 bases respectively, with 17 bases between them. The CDR3: CASSPDWLVSGELFF. The CDR3 DNA reads TGTGCCAGCAGCCCAGACTGGCTTGTTAGCGGGGAGCTGTTTTTT.

This clone occurred a few times. The chain has TRBV7-2 and TRBJ2-1; D possibly corresponds to TRBD2 (6 bases). The germline gives CDR1 SGHTA, CDR2 FQGNSA. Trimming took 2 bases from V and 5 from J, leaving 10 bases between them. This CDR3 is built from 14 residues. CDR3 coding DNA: TGTGCCAGCAGCTTACACGGGAGAGACAATGAGCAGTTCTTC. Residues: CASSLHGRDNEQFF.

The rearrangement links TRBV7-9 to TRBJ1-1; D perhaps matches TRBD1 (5 bases). Germline V gene lookup returns CDR1 SEHNR and CDR2 FQNEAQ (reference sequence). The V gene lost 3 bases and the J gene lost 2 bases, with 16 bases spanning the gap. This CDR3 contains 16 residues. The CDR3: CASSLWGLDSNTEAFF. CDR3 coding DNA: TGTGCCAGCAGCTTGTGGGGACTAGATTCAAACACTGAAGCTTTCTTT.

The V and J genes are TRBV9 and TRBJ1-2, with D possibly TRBD1 on 6 matching bases. This CDR3 region has 15 residues. V was shortened by 0 bases and J by 6 bases, with 15 bases between the two germline ends. CDR1 and CDR2 from the germline V gene are SGDLS and YYNGEE. This chain's CDR3 is CASSVDSARGDGYTF. As DNA, the CDR3 is TGTGCCAGCAGCGTAGATTCCGCCAGGGGTGATGGCTACACCTTC.

This chain links TRBV11-2 with TRBJ2-1; D is ambiguous. Trimming cost V 1 base and J 9 bases, with 4 bases left between them. This CDR3 has 11 amino acids. CDR1 and CDR2 from the germline V gene are SGHAT and FQNNGV. The CDR3 protein is CASSLVSEQFF. The CDR3 coding sequence is TGTGCCAGCAGCTTAGTTAGTGAGCAGTTCTTC.

This clone was counted only a few times. This chain connects TRBV5-6 to TRBJ1-4; 10 bases match TRBD1. CDR3 length: 14 amino acids. V was clipped by 5 bases and J by 10 bases; unmatched bases: 8. Germline values: CDR1 SGHDT, CDR2 YYEEEE. CDR3 sequence (DNA): TGTGCCAGCAGTATCGACAGGGGGCTTAGAAAACTGTTTTTT. This sequence encodes CASSIDRGLRKLFF.

This clone turned up a few times. V and J are TRBV25-1 and TRBJ2-7; D perhaps matches TRBD1 (7 bases). This CDR3 comprises 13 residues. Germline lookup yields CDR1 MGHDK and CDR2 SYGVNS. The V and J ends lost 6 bases and 1 base respectively, with 10 bases between them. The CDR3 DNA is TGTGCCAGCAGGGCAGGGGGGTCCTACGAGCAGTACTTC. Protein sequence: CASRAGGSYEQYF.

The table lists this clone with a few counts. The gene calls are TRBV30 and TRBJ1-5; D gene uncertain. Trimming took off 2 bases at V and 1 base at J, with 12 bases between the two ends. The CDR3 totals 15 residues. Germline V gives CDR1 GTSNPN, CDR2 SVGIG (reference sequence). The CDR3: CAWSPRGQSNQPQHF. CDR3 in DNA: TGTGCCTGGAGTCCTAGAGGGCAGAGCAATCAGCCCCAGCATTTT.